The 32 T cell receptor beta chains in this list originate from one sample, sequenced in a study of cytomegalovirus exposure and HLA in healthy donors. 13 Jbeta primers and 60 Vbeta primers were used for the PCR. Sequencing used immunoSEQ multiplex PCR; TCRdb keeps in-frame clones, though not all of them. The sample has more than 80,000 clones, roughly 76% seen once. The sequenced sample was PBMCs. The receptors stem from a woman in her forties or fifties in good health and CMV-seropositive.

This chain links TRBV2 with TRBJ2-7; a weak D match, TRBD1 (6 bases). Trimming cost V 6 bases and J 5 bases, with 14 bases left between them. In germline, CDR1 is SNHLY, CDR2 FYNNEI. This CDR3 contains 13 residues. This CDR3 reads CASSLWGRDEQYF. The CDR3 region has the DNA TGTGCCAGCAGCCTTTGGGGGCGCGACGAGCAGTACTTC.

V and J are TRBV5-1 and TRBJ2-7; no clear D gene. This CDR3 has 14 amino acids. V lost 1 base, J lost 3 bases, and 11 bases lay in between. Germline values: CDR1 SGHRS, CDR2 YFSETQ. The CDR3 coding sequence is TGCGCCAGCAGCTTGTTGACTCTAAGCTACGAGCAGTACTTC. It encodes CASSLLTLSYEQYF.

The chain links TRBV5-1 to TRBJ2-4, with a possible D match to TRBD2 (6 bases). This CDR3 comprises 15 residues. Trimming took off 5 bases at V and 5 bases at J, with 17 bases between the two ends. In germline, CDR1 is SGHRS, CDR2 YFSETQ. The CDR3 nucleotides are TGCGCCAGCAGGCGAGCAGAGGACTACCAAAACATTCAGTACTTC. It is translated as CASRRAEDYQNIQYF.

The chain couples TRBV29-1 to TRBJ1-1, with D tentatively TRBD1 (5 bases). Trimming removed 7 bases from V and 6 bases from J, with 18 bases in between. The CDR3 is 13 residues long. Germline CDR1 is SQVTM and CDR2 is ANQGSEA. CDR3 DNA sequence: TGCAGCGCCAGATTGATTGGGGCGGCTGAAGCTTTCTTT. Translating gives CSARLIGAAEAFF.

The chain uses TRBV6-5 and TRBJ2-3; a weak D match, TRBD1 (6 bases). V dropped 2 bases and J dropped 7 bases, with 19 bases sitting between them. Germline V gene sequence: CDR1 MNHEY, CDR2 SVGAGI. The CDR3 has 16 residues. In DNA form, the CDR3 reads TGTGCCAGCAGTTACCATTCCGGACAGCCCGGGAATACGCAGTATTTT. Its translation: CASSYHSGQPGNTQYF.

The chain combines TRBV5-4 with TRBJ2-1, with 10 bases that match TRBD1. Losses at the gene ends were 0 bases for V and 4 bases for J; bases not matched to a gene: 4. Germline V lookup: CDR1 SGHNT, CDR2 YYREEE (reference sequence). This CDR3 region has 16 residues. CDR3: CASSLELGQGYNEQFF. DNA of the CDR3: TGTGCCAGCAGCTTGGAGTTGGGACAGGGGTACAATGAGCAGTTCTTC.

V usage is TRBV4-1 and J usage is TRBJ1-2, with D possibly being TRBD1 (5 bases). V was pared by 4 bases and J by 2 bases, with 11 bases between. Per the germline V gene, CDR1 is MGHRA and CDR2 is YSYEKL. The CDR3 is 14 residues long. The chain's CDR3 is CASSLSPGNYGYTF. CDR3 DNA sequence: TGCGCCAGCAGCCTTTCACCAGGGAACTATGGCTACACCTTC.

The J gene is TRBJ2-1, the V gene TRBV5-1; TRBD1 agrees at 7 bases. The CDR3 runs to 16 residues. The V gene's germline CDR1 is SGHRS and CDR2 YFSETQ. V was pared by 9 bases and J by 1 base, with 13 bases of the junction left unmatched. CDR3 in amino acids: CATQKGQGDSYNEQFF. CDR3 nucleotides: TGCGCCACCCAGAAGGGCCAGGGGGATTCCTACAATGAGCAGTTCTTC.

This chain joins TRBV5-1 and TRBJ1-1; tentatively, D is TRBD1 (6 bases). Deletions cut 3 bases from V and 5 bases from J, with 17 bases between. The germline CDR1 and CDR2 sequences are SGHRS and YFSETQ. This CDR3 contains 15 residues. CDR3 protein: CASSYRVMKGTEAFF. CDR3 DNA sequence: TGCGCCAGCAGCTACAGGGTAATGAAGGGAACTGAAGCTTTCTTT.

This clone was found many times. The chain uses TRBV28 and TRBJ1-2, with D perhaps TRBD1 (5 bases). Germline CDR1 is MDHEN and CDR2 is SYDVKM. CDR3 length equals 12 residues. Trimming took off 8 bases at V and 8 bases at J, with 15 bases between the two ends. The CDR3 region has the DNA TGTGCCAGCCAGGGCGGATCACAGGGCTACACCTTC. Translated, it gives CASQGGSQGYTF.

V gene TRBV11-1 combines with J gene TRBJ2-5, with 7 bases fitting TRBD2. The germline V gene has CDR1 SGHAT and CDR2 FQDESV (reference sequence). This CDR3 has 14 amino acids. Trimming cost V 5 bases and J 5 bases; bases outside gene matches: 8. Here the CDR3 reads CASSQSGALETQYF. The DNA for the CDR3 is TGTGCCAGCAGCCAGAGCGGGGCTCTCGAGACCCAGTACTTC.

This chain links TRBV18 with TRBJ1-1; possibly TRBD1 for D (6 bases). This CDR3 has 13 residues. With 6 bases removed from V and 4 bases from J, the gap between germline ends came to 12 bases. Germline CDR1 and CDR2: KGHSH and LQKENI. CDR3 nucleotide sequence: TGTGCCAGCTCGATACAGGGTGGCACTGAAGCTTTCTTT. The encoded protein is CASSIQGGTEAFF. Using reference TRBV18 and TRBJ1-1 for the parts outside the CDR3, the full variable domain is NAGVMQNPRHLVRRRGQEARLRCSPMKGHSHVYWYRQLPEEGLKFMVYLQKENIIDESGMPKERFSAEFPKEGPSILRIQQVVRGDSAAYFCASSIQGGTEAFFGQGTRLTVV.

The chain carries TRBV13 and TRBJ2-3; D is uncertain. The germline V gene encodes CDR1 PRHDT and CDR2 FYEKMQ (reference sequence). This CDR3 region has 16 residues. Trimming took 1 base from V and 0 from J, leaving 11 bases between them. CDR3: CASSLVWAGSTDTQYF. In DNA form, the CDR3 reads TGTGCCAGCAGCTTAGTATGGGCAGGCAGCACAGATACGCAGTATTTT.

V gene TRBV5-1 combines with J gene TRBJ2-1; 8 bases are shared with TRBD1. Germline loops: CDR1 SGHRS, CDR2 YFSETQ. The V gene end was trimmed by 4 bases and the J gene end by 6 bases; junction bases not matched to a gene: 9. This CDR3 is 15 amino acids long. CDR3 loop: CASSPLGQGSNEQFF. In nucleotides, the CDR3 is TGCGCCAGCAGCCCTCTCGGACAGGGTTCCAATGAGCAGTTCTTC.

The chain is built from TRBV5-1 and TRBJ1-5, with D uncertain. Germline CDR1 is SGHRS and CDR2 is YFSETQ. The CDR3 runs to 13 residues. With 4 bases removed from V and 4 bases from J, the gap between germline ends came to 9 bases. The CDR3: CASSLSPNQPQHF. CDR3 sequence (DNA): TGCGCCAGCAGCCTATCCCCTAATCAGCCCCAGCATTTT. The whole variable domain, filled in from reference TRBV5-1 and TRBJ1-5, reads KAGVTQTPRYLIKTRGQQVTLSCSPISGHRSVSWYQQTPGQGLQFLFEYFSETQRNKGNFPGRFSGRQFSNSRSEMNVSTLELGDSALYLCASSLSPNQPQHFGDGTRLSIL.

V is TRBV4-1 and J is TRBJ2-5; 8 positions agree with TRBD2. Germline CDR1 and CDR2: MGHRA and YSYEKL. With V trimmed by 3 bases and J by 5 bases, 11 bases remained unmatched. This CDR3 has 16 residues. The CDR3 bases are TGCGCCAGCAGCCACTACAACGGGGGGGCCGGGGAGACCCAGTACTTC. Amino acids: CASSHYNGGAGETQYF.

The gene calls are TRBV18 and TRBJ1-1; 11 nucleotides align to TRBD1. Germline CDR1 KGHSH, CDR2 LQKENI. V was clipped by 3 bases and J by 1 base; unmatched bases: 7. The CDR3 totals 17 residues. The CDR3 sequence is CASSPIGQGARNTEAFF. CDR3 DNA: TGTGCCAGCTCACCTATAGGACAGGGGGCCAGGAACACTGAAGCTTTCTTT.

The gene calls are TRBV9 and TRBJ2-1; 9 positions agree with TRBD2. Trimming took 4 bases from V and 6 from J; bases not matched to a gene: 8. Germline V gene sequence: CDR1 SGDLS, CDR2 YYNGEE. This CDR3 spans 15 amino acids. CDR3 region: CASSSTSGGFNEQFF. The CDR3 DNA is TGTGCCAGCAGCAGTACAAGCGGGGGGTTCAATGAGCAGTTCTTC.

The chain has TRBV7-9 and TRBJ2-1; 7 nucleotides match TRBD1. J was trimmed by 13 bases and V by 1 base; bases with no gene match: 16. CDR1 is SEHNR and CDR2 is FQNEAQ in the germline V gene (reference sequence). CDR3 length: 16 amino acids. In nucleotides, the CDR3 is TGTGCCAGCAGCTTAGAGACAGGGTCCTACCCTACCGGTCAGTTCTTC. Translation gives CASSLETGSYPTGQFF.

The chain carries TRBV19 and TRBJ2-7, with a weak D call TRBD2 (7 bases). Looked up from germline, CDR1 is LNHDA and CDR2 is SQIVND (reference sequence). The length of the CDR3 is 13 residues. Trimming left V 11 bases short and J 2 bases short, with 16 bases between. This chain's CDR3 is CAASPGGPYEQYF. CDR3 DNA sequence: TGTGCCGCCTCCCCCGGGGGGCCCTACGAGCAGTACTTC.

This chain links TRBV5-6 with TRBJ1-4; TRBD1 aligns across 9 bases. The CDR3 contains 14 residues. The V segment lost 4 bases and the J segment 7 bases; nucleotides outside the gene matches: 5. From germline, CDR1 is SGHDT and CDR2 YYEEEE. The CDR3 DNA is TGTGCCAGCAGCGTCGACAGGGGGATTGAAAAACTGTTTTTT. Its protein is CASSVDRGIEKLFF.

The rearrangement joins TRBV5-1 to TRBJ2-3; 14 bases align to TRBD2. The CDR3 length is 18 residues. Germline V gene lookup returns CDR1 SGHRS and CDR2 YFSETQ. V trimming: 0 bases; J trimming: 4 bases; junction bases outside the gene matches: 7. CDR3 coding DNA: TGCGCCAGCAGCTTGGGACTAGCGGGGGGGCCTGTCTCAGATACGCAGTATTTT. Amino acid sequence: CASSLGLAGGPVSDTQYF. Using reference TRBV5-1 and TRBJ2-3 for the parts outside the CDR3, the full variable domain is KAGVTQTPRYLIKTRGQQVTLSCSPISGHRSVSWYQQTPGQGLQFLFEYFSETQRNKGNFPGRFSGRQFSNSRSEMNVSTLELGDSALYLCASSLGLAGGPVSDTQYFGPGTRLTVL.

The chain recombines TRBV14 with TRBJ1-4; 7 nucleotides agree with TRBD1. The V gene's germline CDR1 is SGHDN and CDR2 FVKESK. The length of the CDR3 is 15 residues. Trimming took 2 bases from V and 11 from J; bases not matched to a gene: 11. The CDR3, as DNA: TGTGCCAGCAGCCAAACAGGACAGGCGTCTAGGAAACTGTTTTTT. As protein: CASSQTGQASRKLFF. Complete variable domain (other parts from reference TRBV14 and TRBJ1-4): EAGVTQFPSHSVIEKGQTVTLRCDPISGHDNLYWYRRVMGKEIKFLLHFVKESKQDESGMPNNRFLAERTGGTYSTLKVQPAELEDSGVYFCASSQTGQASRKLFFGSGTQLSVL.

The gene calls are TRBV9 and TRBJ1-5, with 10 bases identical to TRBD1. This CDR3 has 16 residues. V shed 3 bases and J 5 bases; nucleotides not matched to a gene: 8. Germline V gene lookup returns CDR1 SGDLS and CDR2 YYNGEE. The chain's CDR3 is CASSAGGQGSDQPQHF. The CDR3 DNA reads TGTGCCAGCAGCGCCGGGGGACAGGGGAGCGATCAGCCCCAGCATTTT.

The rearrangement uses TRBV4-1 and TRBJ2-5; TRBD2 aligns across 10 bases. The trim removed 2 bases at V and 7 bases at J, leaving 10 bases unmatched. This CDR3 is built from 16 residues. Germline V gene lookup returns CDR1 MGHRA and CDR2 YSYEKL. In nucleotides, the CDR3 is TGCGCCAGCAGCCAATCCCCGAGCGGGGGGGCTGTGACCCAGTACTTC. Its protein is CASSQSPSGGAVTQYF.

This clone was observed a single time. The chain combines TRBV11-2 with TRBJ1-1; the match to TRBD1 covers 7 bases. J was trimmed by 5 bases and V by 5 bases; bases with no gene match: 8. CDR3 size: 14 residues. Germline V gene data show CDR1 as SGHAT and CDR2 as FQNNGV. Written as DNA, the CDR3 is TGTGCCAGCAGCCATCCGACAGGGAGTACTGAAGCTTTCTTT. Amino acid sequence: CASSHPTGSTEAFF.

The V and J genes are TRBV2 and TRBJ2-3; D is uncertain. Trimming pared 6 bases from V and 0 bases from J, leaving 19 bases between. This CDR3 has 17 residues. CDR1 and CDR2 (germline): SNHLY, FYNNEI. The CDR3 region is CASRHRMGPASTDTQYF. In DNA form, the CDR3 reads TGTGCCAGCAGACACCGGATGGGCCCCGCTAGCACAGATACGCAGTATTTT.

The J gene is TRBJ2-7, the V gene TRBV19, with a possible D match to TRBD1 (5 bases). The germline V gene has CDR1 LNHDA and CDR2 SQIVND (reference sequence). The CDR3 is 16 residues long. V shed 6 bases and J shed 7 bases, with 25 bases lying between them. The CDR3 region is CASSDPRGHTFGEQYF. As DNA, the CDR3 is TGTGCCAGTAGCGATCCACGAGGACATACCTTCGGGGAGCAGTACTTC.

The chain employs TRBV21-1 and TRBJ1-2; the DNA was not compared with TRBD1, the D call given in the table. TRBV21-1 is shown as a pseudogene. CDR3 length: 13 amino acids. The CDR3 sequence: CASSMTGFYGYTF. CDR3 nucleotides: TGTGCCAGCAGCATGACAGGGTTCTATGGCTACACCTTC.

The CDR3 here is CASSLHSRGEQFF. The CDR3 bases are TGTGCCAGCAGCTTGCACTCCCGGGGAGAGCAGTTCTTC. This chain connects TRBV5-6 to TRBJ2-1, with D maybe TRBD2 (5 bases). Germline CDR1 reads SGHDT; CDR2 reads YYEEEE. Trimming left V 1 base short and J 10 bases short, with 12 bases between. The CDR3 length is 13 residues.

The V gene is TRBV25-1, the J gene TRBJ2-3; 11 bases agree with TRBD2. The trim removed 5 bases at V and 0 bases at J, leaving 4 bases unmatched. The V gene's germline CDR1 is MGHDK and CDR2 SYGVNS. This CDR3 region has 16 residues. The CDR3 bases are TGTGCCAGCAGTCTAGCGGGGGGTATGAGCACAGATACGCAGTATTTT. Residues: CASSLAGGMSTDTQYF.

This clone was found a few times. The V call is TRBV6-5, the J call TRBJ1-3; 9 bases match TRBD1. Per germline, CDR1 MNHEY and CDR2 SVGAGI. The trim removed 6 bases at V and 4 bases at J, leaving 1 base unmatched. The length of the CDR3 is 13 residues. This chain's CDR3 is CASRTGGGNTIYF. CDR3 bases: TGTGCCAGCAGGACAGGGGGAGGAAACACCATATATTTT.